Listed below are T cell receptor beta chains from one sample, sequenced in a study of neurological immune-mediated disorders. TCRdb processed the 5' RACE reads anew with MiXCR; each CDR3 protein has one entry. This sample carries around 25,000 distinct CDR3 sequences, more than 2% of them seen once, and the ten largest clones take approximately 2.2%. Sequencing was carried out using PBMCs. These receptors came from a woman aged 45-60 years with multiple sclerosis. Each CDR3 is given with its conserved first and last residue. Each record gives: J gene, V gene, clone size, CDR3 protein. Not all rows give a size; the values are once, few, many and, for expanded clones, a class.

>TRBJ2-1|TRBV18|many
CASSSTGGSEQFF
>TRBJ2-7|TRBV20-1|many
CSATADSYEQYF
>TRBJ1-1|TRBV21-1|many
CASSKVGRGNTEAFF
>TRBJ2-1|TRBV7-9|many
CASSDLAGRSNEQFF
>TRBJ2-3|TRBV7-9|many
CASSLVGDTQYF
>TRBJ2-7|TRBV5-1|many
CASSLPSYEQYF
>TRBJ2-1|TRBV7-2|many
CASSLVAGLVWNEQFF
>TRBJ2-7|TRBV27|many
CASSLYPPLAGGRLGSYEQYF
>TRBJ1-5|TRBV29-1|many
CSAGQGANQPQHF
>TRBJ2-7|TRBV10-2|few
CASSEDNEQYF
>TRBJ1-5|TRBV20-1|many
CSARTGSNQPQNF
>TRBJ2-7|TRBV7-2|many
CASSPPFGTSSYEQYF
>TRBJ1-2|TRBV27|.
CATQGLGYGYTF
>TRBJ1-4|TRBV5-1|many
CASSRGTVATNEKLFF
>TRBJ1-5|TRBV29-1|.
CSVGTGLSNQPQHF
>TRBJ2-7|TRBV29-1|many
CSVELPGQPYEQYF
>TRBJ2-7|TRBV5-1|many
CASSLEGFRTEQISYEQYF
>TRBJ2-1|TRBV6-2/TRBV6-3|many
CASSYSRFGENEQFF
>TRBJ2-1|TRBV28|many
CASSQALAGPNPGLYNEQFF
>TRBJ1-1|TRBV7-2|many
CASSPALNTEAFF
>TRBJ2-5|TRBV7-2|many
CASSSGPGGREETQYF
>TRBJ2-6|TRBV6-2/TRBV6-3|many
CASSYPRTGLTGANVLTF